This T cell receptor beta chain was documented in a study of cytotoxic CD8 clonotypes in ibrutinib-treated CLL. Overall study: Among the samples, the mean was roughly 280,000 productive templates and tens of thousands of productive rearrangements.

Clones were read by immunoSEQ multiplex PCR, and TCRdb kept only the in-frame ones, dropping some. The sample consists of tens of thousands of clones, about nine tenths of them appearing once. The CDR3 consists of 18 residues. The germline V gene has CDR1 SNHLY and CDR2 FYNNEI. V shed 3 bases and J 3 bases; nucleotides not matched to a gene: 15. The sequencing used PBMCs, collected after 12 months of ibrutinib treatment. The chain combines TRBV2 with TRBJ2-3; 7 bases map to TRBD2. This TCR came from a human donor with chronic lymphocytic leukemia. CDR3 sequence (DNA): TGTGCCAGCAGTGATCCGGGGGTCCGGGGGGTACGGACAGATACGCAGTATTTT. Translation: CASSDPGVRGVRTDTQYF.